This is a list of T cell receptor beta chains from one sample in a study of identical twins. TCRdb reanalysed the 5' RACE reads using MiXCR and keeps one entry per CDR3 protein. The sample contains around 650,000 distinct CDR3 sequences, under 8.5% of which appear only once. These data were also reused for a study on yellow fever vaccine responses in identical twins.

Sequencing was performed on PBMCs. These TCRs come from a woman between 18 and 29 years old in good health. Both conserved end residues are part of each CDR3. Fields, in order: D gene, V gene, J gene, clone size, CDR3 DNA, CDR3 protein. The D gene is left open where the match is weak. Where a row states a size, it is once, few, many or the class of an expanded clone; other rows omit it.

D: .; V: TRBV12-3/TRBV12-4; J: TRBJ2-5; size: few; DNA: TGTGCCAGCAGCTATTCCCGGATGGGGGGAGAGACCCAGTACTTC; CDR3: CASSYSRMGGETQYF
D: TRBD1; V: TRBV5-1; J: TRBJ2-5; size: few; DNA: TGCGCCAGCAGCTTTACAGGGGCCCTGGGGGAGACCCAGTACTTC; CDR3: CASSFTGALGETQYF
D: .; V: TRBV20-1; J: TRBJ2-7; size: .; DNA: TGCAGTGCTAGAGATCGAGGGTACTGGGGCGAGCAGTACTTC; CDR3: CSARDRGYWGEQYF
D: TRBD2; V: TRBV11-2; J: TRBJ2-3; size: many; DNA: TGTGCCAGCAGCTATATCTCTAGCGGGGGTTACACAGATACGCAGTATTTT; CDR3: CASSYISSGGYTDTQYF
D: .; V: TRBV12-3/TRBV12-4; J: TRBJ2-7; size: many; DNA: TGTGCCAGCAGTTTAGTCTCAGGCTACGAGCAGTACTTC; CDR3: CASSLVSGYEQYF
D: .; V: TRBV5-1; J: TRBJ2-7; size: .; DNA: TGCGCCAGCAGCTTGGTCGCAGGGGACTACGAGCAGTACTTC; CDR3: CASSLVAGDYEQYF
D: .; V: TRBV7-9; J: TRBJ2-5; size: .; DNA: TGTGCCAGCAGCTTAGTTCCTGGGGTAGAGACCCAGTACTTC; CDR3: CASSLVPGVETQYF
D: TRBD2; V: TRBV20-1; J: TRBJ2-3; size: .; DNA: TGCAGTGCTAGAGAGAGCGGGAGGGGAGCCGGCGGAGGCACAGATACGCAGTATTTT; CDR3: CSARESGRGAGGGTDTQYF
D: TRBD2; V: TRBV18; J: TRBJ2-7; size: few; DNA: TGTGCCAGCTCACCCGGGACTAGCAGCAGCTACGAGCAGTACTTC; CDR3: CASSPGTSSSYEQYF
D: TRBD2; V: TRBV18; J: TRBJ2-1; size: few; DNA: TGTGCCAGCTCACCACCGAACACCCCTAGCGGGAGGATGAATGAGCAGTTCTTC; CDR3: CASSPPNTPSGRMNEQFF
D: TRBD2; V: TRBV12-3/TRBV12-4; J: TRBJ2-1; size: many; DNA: TGTGCCAGCAGCCCCGGCGGGGGGCCAATCAGATACAATGAGCAGTTCTTC; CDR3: CASSPGGGPIRYNEQFF
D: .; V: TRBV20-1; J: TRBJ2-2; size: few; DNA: TGCAGTGCTAGAGACGCAGTCGCCGGGGAGCTGTTTTTT; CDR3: CSARDAVAGELFF
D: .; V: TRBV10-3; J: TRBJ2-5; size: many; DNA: TGTGCCACAGTGGGACCGACGAAAGAGACCCAGTACTTC; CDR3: CATVGPTKETQYF
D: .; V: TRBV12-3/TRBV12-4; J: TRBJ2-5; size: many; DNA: TGTGCCAGCAGTCCAGGGCGTAGAGAGACCCAGTACTTC; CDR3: CASSPGRRETQYF
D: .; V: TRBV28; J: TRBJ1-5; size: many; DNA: TGTGCCAGCAGTACCCCACAGGCAAATCAGCCCCAGCATTTT; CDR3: CASSTPQANQPQHF
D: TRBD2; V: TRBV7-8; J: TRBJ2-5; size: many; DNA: TGTGCCAGCACCCGCAGGGAACTAGCGGGAGTAGGAGAGACCCAGTACTTC; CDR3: CASTRRELAGVGETQYF
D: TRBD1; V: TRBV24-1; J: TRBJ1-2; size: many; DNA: TGTGCCACCAGTGATCCGCGGACAGGGGAGGGCTACACCTTC; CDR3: CATSDPRTGEGYTF
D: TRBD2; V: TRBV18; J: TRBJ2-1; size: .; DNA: TGTGCCAGCTCACCACTGATGGCCAGCGGGAGTTACAATGAGCAGTTCTTC; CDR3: CASSPLMASGSYNEQFF
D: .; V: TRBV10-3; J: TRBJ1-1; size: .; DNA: TGTGCCATCAGTGAGTCAGGGGTTACTGAAGCTTTCTTT; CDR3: CAISESGVTEAFF
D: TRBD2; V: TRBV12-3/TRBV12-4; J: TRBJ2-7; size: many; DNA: TGTGCCAGCAGTTTAGTAGCGGGAGGCTACTACGAGCAGTACTTC; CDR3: CASSLVAGGYYEQYF
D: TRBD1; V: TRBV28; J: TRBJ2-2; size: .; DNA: TGTGCCAGCAGTTTAAGGGGGCCCCAGGGGGTGGCCACCGGGGAGCTGTTTTTT; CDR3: CASSLRGPQGVATGELFF
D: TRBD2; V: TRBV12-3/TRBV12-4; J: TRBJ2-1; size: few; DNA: TGTGCCAGCAGTTTTACCGGACTAGCGGGGGGGCTGTATGAGCAGTTCTTC; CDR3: CASSFTGLAGGLYEQFF
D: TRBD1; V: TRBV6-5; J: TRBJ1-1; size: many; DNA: TGTGCCAGCAGTTACTCTTGGGACAGGCCCACTGAAGCTTTCTTT; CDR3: CASSYSWDRPTEAFF
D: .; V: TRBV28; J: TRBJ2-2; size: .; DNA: TGTGCCAGCAGTTATTTTGACACCGGGGAGCTGTTTTTT; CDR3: CASSYFDTGELFF
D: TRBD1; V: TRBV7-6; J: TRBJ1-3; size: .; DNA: TGTGCCAGCAGTCGTACAGGGGTGGGAAACACCATATATTTT; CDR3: CASSRTGVGNTIYF
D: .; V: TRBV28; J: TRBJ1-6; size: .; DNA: TGTGCCAGCAGTTTGGGGGGCCGTAGCTCACCCCTCCACTTT; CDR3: CASSLGGRSSPLHF
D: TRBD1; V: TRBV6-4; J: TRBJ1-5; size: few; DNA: TGTGCCAGCCGAGGCAGGGGGTTGCCCCAGCATTTT; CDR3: CASRGRGLPQHF
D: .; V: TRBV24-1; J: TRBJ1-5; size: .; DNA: TGTGCCACCAGTGATTACACCGGCAATCAGCCCCAGCATTTT; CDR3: CATSDYTGNQPQHF
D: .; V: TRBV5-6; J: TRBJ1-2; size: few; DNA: TGTGCCAGCAGCTTTGGTGAAGATGGCTACACCTTC; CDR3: CASSFGEDGYTF
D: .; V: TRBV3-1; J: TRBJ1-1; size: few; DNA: TGTGCCAGCAGCCAATGGGGGGCTGAAGCTTTCTTT; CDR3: CASSQWGAEAFF
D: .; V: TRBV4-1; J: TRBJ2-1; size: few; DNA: TGCGCCAGCAGCCAAAGTGGGGGAAATGAGCAGTTCTTC; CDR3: CASSQSGGNEQFF
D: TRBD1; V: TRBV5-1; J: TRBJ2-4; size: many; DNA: TGCGCCAGCAGCGCCGGGACAGACGTCTACAAAAACATTCAGTACTTC; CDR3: CASSAGTDVYKNIQYF
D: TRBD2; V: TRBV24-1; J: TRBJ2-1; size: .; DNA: TGTGCCACCAGTGCAAGCGGGAAACCCTACAATGAGCAGTTCTTC; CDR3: CATSASGKPYNEQFF
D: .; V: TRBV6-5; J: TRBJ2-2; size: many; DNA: TGTGCCACAGGCTTCCTTACGGGGGAGCTGTTTTTT; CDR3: CATGFLTGELFF
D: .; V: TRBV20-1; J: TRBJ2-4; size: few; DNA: TGCAGTGCTAGAACTGCCGTCGGGGCCGGAAACATTCAGTACTTC; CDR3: CSARTAVGAGNIQYF
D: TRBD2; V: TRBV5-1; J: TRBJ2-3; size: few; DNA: TGCGCCAGCAGATCGCTAGCGGGGGCCTCCACAGATACGCAGTATTTT; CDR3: CASRSLAGASTDTQYF
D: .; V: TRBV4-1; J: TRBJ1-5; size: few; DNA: TGCGCCAGCAGCCAAGAAATAGGAGCTAGCAATCAGCCCCAGCATTTT; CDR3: CASSQEIGASNQPQHF
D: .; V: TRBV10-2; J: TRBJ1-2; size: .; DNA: TGCGCCAGCAGTTCCGGGACCACCTATGGCTACACCTTC; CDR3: CASSSGTTYGYTF
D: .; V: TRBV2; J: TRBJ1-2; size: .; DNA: TGTGCCAGCAGACCCGGAAACAGGGCCAACTATGGCTACACCTTC; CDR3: CASRPGNRANYGYTF
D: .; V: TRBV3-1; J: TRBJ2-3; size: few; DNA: TGTGCCAGCAGCCAAGTTTCATTTCAAGATACGCAGTATTTT; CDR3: CASSQVSFQDTQYF
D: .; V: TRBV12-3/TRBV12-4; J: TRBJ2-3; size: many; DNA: TGTGCCAGCAAGGTTCAAGGGGGGCCAGATACGCAGTATTTT; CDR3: CASKVQGGPDTQYF
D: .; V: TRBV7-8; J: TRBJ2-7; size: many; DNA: TGTGCCAGCAGCTTAGCCCCTCTGGGCGGACCTTCCTACGAGCAGTACTTC; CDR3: CASSLAPLGGPSYEQYF
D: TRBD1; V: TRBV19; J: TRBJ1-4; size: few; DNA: TGTGCCAGTAGACGGACAGGGCTGGGTGAAAAACTGTTTTTT; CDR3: CASRRTGLGEKLFF
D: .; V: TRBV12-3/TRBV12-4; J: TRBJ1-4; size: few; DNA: TGTGCCAGCAGCCATATAGGGGCTGGAGAAAAACTGTTTTTT; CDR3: CASSHIGAGEKLFF
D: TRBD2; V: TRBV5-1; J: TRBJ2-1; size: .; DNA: TGCGCCAGCAGTCCACCTCCGGGACTAGTGAACAATGAGCAGTTCTTC; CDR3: CASSPPPGLVNNEQFF
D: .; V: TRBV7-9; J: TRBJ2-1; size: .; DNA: TGTGCCAGCAGCTTAGTCGGCCAGGGGGGTTATGAGCAGTTCTTC; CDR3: CASSLVGQGGYEQFF
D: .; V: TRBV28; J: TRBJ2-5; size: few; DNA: TGTGCCAGCAACGTACAAGAGACCCAGTACTTC; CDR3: CASNVQETQYF
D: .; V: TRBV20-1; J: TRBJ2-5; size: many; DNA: TGCAGTGCTAGAGATCTGAGGACCCAGTACTTC; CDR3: CSARDLRTQYF
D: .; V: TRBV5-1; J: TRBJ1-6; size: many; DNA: TGCGCCAGCAGCTCCGGGGGCAACACCCCGATTTCACCCCTCCACTTT; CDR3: CASSSGGNTPISPLHF
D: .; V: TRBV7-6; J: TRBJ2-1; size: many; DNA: TGTGCCAGCAGCTTAGCGGATGAGCAGTTCTTC; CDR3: CASSLADEQFF
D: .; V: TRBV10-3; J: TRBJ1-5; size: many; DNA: TGTGCCATCAGTGAGTCATCCGGGGCACAGCCCCAGCATTTT; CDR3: CAISESSGAQPQHF
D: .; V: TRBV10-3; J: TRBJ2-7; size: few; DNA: TGTGCCATCAGTGAGTCAGCAGGAACGGGGTACGAGCAGTACTTC; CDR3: CAISESAGTGYEQYF
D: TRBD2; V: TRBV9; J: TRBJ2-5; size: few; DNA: TGTGCCAGCAGCGTAGAAGCGGGAGTGGGAGAGACCCAGTACTTC; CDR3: CASSVEAGVGETQYF
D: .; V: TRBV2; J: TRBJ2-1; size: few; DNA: TGTGCCAGCAGGGGCCCCAACAATGAGCAGTTCTTC; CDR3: CASRGPNNEQFF
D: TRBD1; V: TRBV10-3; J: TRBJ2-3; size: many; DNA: TGTGCCATCAGTGGTCGGGGACAGGGTCGCACAGATACGCAGTATTTT; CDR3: CAISGRGQGRTDTQYF
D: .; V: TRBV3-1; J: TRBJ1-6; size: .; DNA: TGTGCCAGCAGCCCAACGGCATTAGGGGAGACACCCCTCCACTTT; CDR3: CASSPTALGETPLHF
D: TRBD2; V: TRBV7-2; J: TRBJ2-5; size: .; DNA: TGTGCCAGCAGCTTAGGTAGCGGGGGCCAGACCCAGTACTTC; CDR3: CASSLGSGGQTQYF
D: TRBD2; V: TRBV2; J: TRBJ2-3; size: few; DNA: TGTGCCAGCAGACGACTAGCGGGGATTGATACGCAGTATTTT; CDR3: CASRRLAGIDTQYF
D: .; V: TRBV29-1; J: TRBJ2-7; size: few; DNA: TGCAGCGTTGAAAGGTTCTTTATAGACCCCGGAGGGACACTATCCTACGAGCAGTACTTC; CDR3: CSVERFFIDPGGTLSYEQYF
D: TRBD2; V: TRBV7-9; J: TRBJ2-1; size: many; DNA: TGTGCCAGCAGCTCGAATCTAGCGCGGGGGGATGAGCAGTTCTTC; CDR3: CASSSNLARGDEQFF